This T cell receptor (beta chain) was captured in a study of shared clonotypes between healthy human individuals. Overall study findings and caveats: Though the depth was large, rarefaction showed that sorted-subset sequencing was incomplete.

With respect to this clone: Its antigen is undetermined.

Germline V gene sequence: CDR1 ENHRY, CDR2 SYGVKD. CDR3 length: 15 residues. V shed 0 bases and J shed 4 bases, with 13 bases lying between them. This table comes from immunoSEQ multiplex PCR, and its TCRdb copy is limited to in-frame clones, with some not included. The table includes 2 million to 2.5 million clones, roughly 94% detected once. The chain couples TRBV10-3 to TRBJ2-7; perhaps TRBD1 as D (5 bases). The sample consisted of naive CD4+ T cells sorted from blood. Subset of the sample: CD45RA+ positively selected. This clonotype was obtained from a man aged 18 to 30 in good health. This CDR3 is CAISESPGLAYEQYF. Written as DNA, the CDR3 is TGTGCCATCAGTGAGTCCCCAGGGTTGGCTTACGAGCAGTACTTC.